These 4 T cell receptor beta chains were all obtained from the same sample, sequenced in a study of radiation and T cells in renal cell carcinoma. Time point indicated: baseline pretreatment blood. Documented treatment: 15 Gy SBRT to primary tumor, nephrectomy 4 weeks later. Measured with immunoSEQ multiplex PCR; TCRdb has only the in-frame clones, and not every one. The table has tens of thousands of clones, 82% seen once; the top ten hold roughly 6.8%. The source material was blood, sampled from a patient whose treatment included radiotherapy and nephrectomy. The source is a man aged 55 to 70 with renal cell carcinoma.

The chain couples TRBV29-1 to TRBJ2-5, with TRBD2 as a possible D gene (6 bases). The CDR3 extends over 15 amino acids. Trimming removed 4 bases from V and 2 bases from J, with 17 bases in between. In germline, CDR1 is SQVTM, CDR2 ANQGSEA. The CDR3 coding sequence is TGCAGCGTTGCTTCGGGTGGAGGGCGGCAAGAGACCCAGTACTTC. Protein product: CSVASGGGRQETQYF.

This clone turned up a few times. This chain joins TRBV7-9 and TRBJ1-5; D gene ambiguous. V lost 5 bases and J 4 bases, leaving 21 bases between the germline ends. The V gene's germline CDR1 is SEHNR and CDR2 FQNEAQ (reference sequence). The CDR3 contains 17 residues. CDR3 DNA: TGTGCCAGCAGCCCTCGCGGGCAGGCGAGGAAAAATCAGCCCCAGCATTTT. It specifies CASSPRGQARKNQPQHF.

The rearrangement uses TRBV27 and TRBJ2-1, with D hard to call. Germline CDR1 MNHEY, CDR2 SMNVEV (reference sequence). The V gene lost 6 bases and the J gene lost 7 bases, with 19 bases spanning the gap. This CDR3 has 15 amino acids. The CDR3 region is CASSFSGRLGNEQFF. In DNA form, the CDR3 reads TGTGCCAGCAGCTTCTCCGGTAGGTTAGGGAATGAGCAGTTCTTC.

J is TRBJ2-5 and V is TRBV11-1, with D unclear. V lost 3 bases and J 7 bases, leaving 18 bases between the germline ends. Germline CDR1 is SGHAT and CDR2 is FQDESV (reference sequence). CDR3 length: 15 residues. The CDR3 reads CASSFAPPAFGTQYF. The CDR3, as DNA: TGTGCCAGCAGCTTTGCCCCCCCGGCATTCGGGACCCAGTACTTC.